The 14 T cell receptor beta chains below come from one sample, sequenced in a study of beta chain features in type 1 diabetes. General study points: TCRB CDR3s were moderately but significantly shorter in Type 1 diabetes patients in all four CD4+ subsets.

Isolated RNA was reverse transcribed in full, so expressed TCRB transcripts were sequenced. Some clones are missing from TCRdb's copy, which holds only in-frame ones; the method was immunoSEQ multiplex PCR. The data show over 150,000 clones, approximately 9% seen once. No antigen has been identified for these receptors. The sequenced material came from central memory CD4+ T cells from blood. Receptor source: a woman aged 18-29 years with type 1 diabetes.

The CDR3 DNA sequence: TGCGCCAGCAGCTCGACAACCTCCTACGAGCAGTACTTC. Translation: CASSSTTSYEQYF. The chain joins TRBV5-1 to TRBJ2-7; D is uncertain. The germline V gene has CDR1 SGHRS and CDR2 YFSETQ. The CDR3 contains 13 residues. V dropped 3 bases and J dropped 0 bases, with 7 bases sitting between them.

This clone showed up just a few times. J is TRBJ2-7 and V is TRBV30, with D possibly being TRBD1 (6 bases). V was trimmed by 5 bases and J by 7 bases, leaving 24 bases between them. Germline values: CDR1 GTSNPN, CDR2 SVGIG (reference sequence). This CDR3 has 15 amino acids. CDR3 in amino acids: CAWRQESTFSGEQYF. CDR3 bases: TGTGCCTGGCGACAGGAGTCTACATTCTCGGGGGAGCAGTACTTC. The variable domain in full, completed from reference TRBV30 and TRBJ2-7, reads SQTIHQWPATLVQPVGSPLSLECTVEGTSNPNLYWYRQAAGRGLQLLFYSVGIGQISSEVPQNLSASRPQDRQFILSSKKLLLSDSGFYLCAWRQESTFSGEQYFGPGTRLTVT.

This clone was picked up a small number of times. This chain joins TRBV5-1 and TRBJ2-2; D may be TRBD1 (5 bases). Per germline, CDR1 SGHRS and CDR2 YFSETQ. Trimming removed 4 bases at V and 0 bases at J, with 13 bases between. CDR3 size: 16 residues. CDR3 protein: CASSGADSPNTGELFF. The CDR3 DNA reads as TGCGCCAGCAGCGGAGCCGACAGTCCGAACACCGGGGAGCTGTTTTTT. The entire variable domain, with the rest obtained from reference TRBV5-1 and TRBJ2-2, is as follows: KAGVTQTPRYLIKTRGQQVTLSCSPISGHRSVSWYQQTPGQGLQFLFEYFSETQRNKGNFPGRFSGRQFSNSRSEMNVSTLELGDSALYLCASSGADSPNTGELFFGEGSRLTVL.

The rearrangement uses TRBV7-8 and TRBJ1-2; D call uncertain. The CDR3 extends over 13 amino acids. Germline loops: CDR1 SGHVS, CDR2 FQNEAQ. V lost 1 base to trimming and J lost 5 bases, with 8 bases between them. The DNA of the CDR3 is TGTGCCAGCAGCTTAGATCCGGGGTATGGCTACACCTTC. It codes for CASSLDPGYGYTF. The full variable domain, completed using reference TRBV7-8 and TRBJ1-2, is GAGVSQSPRYKVAKRGQDVALRCDPISGHVSLFWYQQALGQGPEFLTYFQNEAQLDKSGLPSDRFFAERPEGSVSTLKIQRTQQEDSAVYLCASSLDPGYGYTFGSGTRLTVV.

This clone was detected once. The chain couples TRBV11-2 to TRBJ2-7, with 10 bases that match TRBD1. The CDR3 totals 15 residues. The V gene's germline CDR1 is SGHAT and CDR2 FQNNGV. Germline trimming cut 3 bases from V and 4 bases from J; bases unmatched to any gene: 6. CDR3: CASSFRTGGNYEQYF. The CDR3 nucleotides read TGTGCCAGCAGCTTCCGGACAGGGGGGAATTACGAGCAGTACTTC. Based on the CDR3 plus reference TRBV11-2 and TRBJ2-7, the full variable domain is EAGVAQSPRYKIIEKRQSVAFWCNPISGHATLYWYQQILGQGPKLLIQFQNNGVVDDSQLPKDRFSAERLKGVDSTLKIQPAKLEDSAVYLCASSFRTGGNYEQYFGPGTRLTVT.

This chain joins TRBV29-1 and TRBJ1-3; D unresolved. Trimming took off 4 bases at V and 0 bases at J, with 22 bases between the two ends. Germline V gene lookup returns CDR1 SQVTM and CDR2 ANQGSEA. This CDR3 region has 18 residues. The CDR3 region has the DNA TGCAGCGTTGCCGAGGGTACCCGGCATCCTGGCTCTGGAAACACCATATATTTT. Translated, it gives CSVAEGTRHPGSGNTIYF.

This rearrangement joins TRBV6-5 to TRBJ2-7; possibly TRBD2 for D (7 bases). Per germline, CDR1 MNHEY and CDR2 SVGAGI. Trimming stripped 6 bases from V and 4 bases from J, with 19 bases between. The CDR3 is 15 amino acids. Here the CDR3 DNA reads TGTGCCAGCAGGGCCGCATCCGGGGGGCTTTACGAGCAGTACTTC. Residues: CASRAASGGLYEQYF.

This clone was observed a few times. This chain uses TRBV7-2 with TRBJ1-2, with D maybe TRBD1 (6 bases). Trimming shortened V by 5 bases and J by 8 bases, and 15 bases separated the two germline ends. The CDR3 totals 13 residues. CDR1 SGHTA and CDR2 FQGNSA come from the germline V gene. In DNA form, the CDR3 reads TGTGCCAGCAGCACCCTGGAGGGGGGGGGCTACACCTTC. Encoded protein: CASSTLEGGGYTF.

The rearrangement links TRBV29-1 to TRBJ1-2; 8 bases agree with TRBD1. In germline, CDR1 is SQVTM, CDR2 ANQGSEA. The CDR3 loop spans 13 amino acids. Trimming took 7 bases from V and 4 from J; bases not matched to a gene: 8. The CDR3 DNA follows: TGCAGCGCTGGGGACAGGCCCGTCTATGGCTACACCTTC. Its translation is CSAGDRPVYGYTF. The full variable domain, its missing parts supplied by reference TRBV29-1 and TRBJ1-2, is SAVISQKPSRDICQRGTSLTIQCQVDSQVTMMFWYRQQPGQSLTLIATANQGSEATYESGFVIDKFPISRPNLTFSTLTVSNMSPEDSSIYLCSAGDRPVYGYTFGSGTRLTVV.

This clone appeared a few times. The chain joins TRBV11-2 to TRBJ1-2; D ambiguous. The CDR3 runs to 14 residues. The germline CDR1 and CDR2 sequences are SGHAT and FQNNGV. V lost 5 bases and J lost 4, with 14 bases in between. CDR3 DNA: TGTGCCAGCAGCATGCTTACAACAACCTATGGCTACACCTTC. This codes for CASSMLTTTYGYTF.

The table lists this clone with a few counts. V and J are TRBV29-1 and TRBJ1-2; 11 nucleotides agree with TRBD1. The length of the CDR3 is 17 residues. The V gene end was trimmed by 7 bases and the J gene end by 4 bases; junction bases not matched to a gene: 17. Looked up from germline, CDR1 is SQVTM and CDR2 is ANQGSEA. The DNA of the CDR3 is TGCAGCGCCCAATTTTCCGGGACAGGGGGAGAAGGCTATGGCTACACCTTC. It encodes CSAQFSGTGGEGYGYTF.

This clone was detected only a few times. The V gene is TRBV4-3, the J gene TRBJ1-5; perhaps TRBD1 as D (6 bases). Trimming took off 0 bases at V and 5 bases at J, with 11 bases between the two ends. Germline V gene sequence: CDR1 LGHNA, CDR2 YSLEER. The CDR3 covers 15 residues. In DNA, the CDR3 is TGCGCCAGCAGCCAAGATAAGGGGGTTCATCAGCCCCAGCATTTT. Translating it yields CASSQDKGVHQPQHF.

This clone was counted only a few times. The chain has TRBV5-1 and TRBJ2-7, with a tentative D call TRBD1 (5 bases). This CDR3 contains 13 residues. Trimming removed 0 bases at V and 3 bases at J, with 7 bases between. Germline V gives CDR1 SGHRS, CDR2 YFSETQ. CDR3 nucleotide sequence: TGCGCCAGCAGCTTGGCAGGGCTCTACGAGCAGTACTTC. Translated: CASSLAGLYEQYF. The entire variable domain, with the rest obtained from reference TRBV5-1 and TRBJ2-7, is as follows: KAGVTQTPRYLIKTRGQQVTLSCSPISGHRSVSWYQQTPGQGLQFLFEYFSETQRNKGNFPGRFSGRQFSNSRSEMNVSTLELGDSALYLCASSLAGLYEQYFGPGTRLTVT.

This clone was observed a few times. The rearrangement links TRBV7-2 to TRBJ2-7; D not certain. Looked up from germline, CDR1 is SGHTA and CDR2 is FQGNSA. With 5 bases removed from V and 6 bases from J, the gap between germline ends came to 8 bases. This CDR3 comprises 11 residues. The DNA for the CDR3 is TGTGCCAGCAGCCAGTCTGCCGAGCAGTACTTC. Translation: CASSQSAEQYF.